The rows below give T cell receptor beta chains drawn from one sample of a study of blood T cells in healthy people across ages. TCRdb itself ran the 5' RACE reads through MiXCR, one entry per CDR3 protein. The repertoire consists of approximately 1.5 million distinct CDR3 sequences, with roughly 32% occurring once and the leading ten covering around 11%. The sequencing input was blood. These receptors were obtained from a woman aged 25 to 39 in good health. CDR3s include the opening cysteine and the closing phenylalanine or tryptophan. D genes are given only for firm matches. Some rows mark clone size as missing; the rest say once, few, many or name a class of expanded clone.

j_call clone_size d_call v_call cdr3_nt cdr3_aa
TRBJ2-7 few TRBD2 TRBV5-5 TGTGCCAGCAACCCCTGGGGGACTAGCGGGGGGAGCTCCTACGAGCAGTACTTC CASNPWGTSGGSSYEQYF
TRBJ2-5 - - TRBV12-3/TRBV12-4 TGTGCCAGCAGGACAGGCATCCAAGAGACCCAGTACTTC CASRTGIQETQYF
TRBJ2-7 - - TRBV7-9 TGTGCCAGCAGCTCCCGGAGAGGGGGTGTGTACGAGCAGTACTTC CASSSRRGGVYEQYF
TRBJ2-7 few - TRBV10-3 TGTGCCATCACCCCCACAGGGTTCGAGCAGTACTTC CAITPTGFEQYF
TRBJ2-3 few - TRBV6-2/TRBV6-3 TGTGCCAGCAGTTATTGGGGCGGAGAGAGGAGCACAGATACGCAGTATTTT CASSYWGGERSTDTQYF
TRBJ1-2 - TRBD1 TRBV6-5 TGTGCCAGCAGTTATTCCCCAGACAGGGGGCATGGCTACACCTTC CASSYSPDRGHGYTF
TRBJ2-1 - TRBD1 TRBV9 TGTGCCAGCAGCGTAGGACAGGGGACCCACAATGAGCAGTTCTTC CASSVGQGTHNEQFF
TRBJ2-5 - TRBD1 TRBV10-3 TGTGCCACCACCGGGACAGGGGGAGAGACCCAGTACTTC CATTGTGGETQYF
TRBJ2-3 - - TRBV29-1 TGCAGCGTTTCTTCGCAATTCGCAGATACGCAGTATTTT CSVSSQFADTQYF
TRBJ2-6 few TRBD1 TRBV6-1 TGTGCCAGCAGTGTGGGACAGTCCCTCGGCGGGGCCAACGTCCTGACTTTC CASSVGQSLGGANVLTF
TRBJ1-2 - - TRBV6-5 TGTGCCAGCAGTTACGGGCAGTTAGGTTACGGCTACACCTTC CASSYGQLGYGYTF
TRBJ2-5 few - TRBV11-2 TGTGCCAGCAGCTTAGCCCTTGATTGGGCCCAGTACTTC CASSLALDWAQYF
TRBJ1-1 - - TRBV11-1 TGTGCCAGCAGCTCCGCGGGGGGAATGAACACTGAAGCTTTCTTT CASSSAGGMNTEAFF
TRBJ2-1 - TRBD2 TRBV3-1 TGTGCCAGCAGCCAAGTAGGAACTAGCGGGCTTGGTGAGCAGTTCTTC CASSQVGTSGLGEQFF
TRBJ1-2 few TRBD1 TRBV2 TGTGCCAGCAGAACGGACAGGGTCTACTATGGCTACACCTTC CASRTDRVYYGYTF
TRBJ2-5 - TRBD2 TRBV9 TGTGCCAGCAGCATAGCAGCGGGAGGTGGGGAGACCCAGTACTTC CASSIAAGGGETQYF
TRBJ1-4 - - TRBV27 TGTGCCAGCAGATCTGCCGGGACACAAAATGAAAAACTGTTTTTT CASRSAGTQNEKLFF
TRBJ2-1 many TRBD2 TRBV4-1 TGCGCCAGCAGCCAAGTGGGACTAGCGGGAGGGAGCTCCTACAATGAGCAGTTCTTC CASSQVGLAGGSSYNEQFF
TRBJ2-7 once TRBD2 TRBV20-1 TGCAGTGCTAGACCGAGCGGGGCTTCCTTTACCTACGAGCAGTACTTC CSARPSGASFTYEQYF
TRBJ1-2 - - TRBV9 TGTGCCAGCAGCGCTCCCTCCGTTCTGGGTGGCTACACCTTC CASSAPSVLGGYTF
TRBJ2-3 - TRBD2 TRBV14 TGTGCCAGCAGCCAAATAGCGGGACCAGCAGATACGCAGTATTTT CASSQIAGPADTQYF
TRBJ2-5 - - TRBV20-1 TGCAGTGCCCAGAGTGGGGATATAGTAGGAGTGACCCAGTACTTC CSAQSGDIVGVTQYF
TRBJ1-1 few TRBD1 TRBV20-1 TGCAGTGCTAGGACGACAGGGGGCATGAACACTGAAGCTTTCTTT CSARTTGGMNTEAFF
TRBJ1-5 - TRBD1 TRBV10-2 TGCGCCAGCAGTGAATCCCGGACAGGGTCATGGCCCCAGCATTTT CASSESRTGSWPQHF
TRBJ2-1 once TRBD1 TRBV18 TGTGCCAGCTCATTACAGGGGAATGACGGTGAGCAGTTCTTC CASSLQGNDGEQFF
TRBJ1-4 few - TRBV6-6 TGTGCCAGCAGCCCTAGCCCGGAAGGACAGGAAAAACTGTTTTTT CASSPSPEGQEKLFF
TRBJ2-7 - - TRBV20-1 TGCAGTGCTAGAGCGGGACATATTACTTCCTACGAGCAGTACTTC CSARAGHITSYEQYF
TRBJ1-1 - - TRBV12-3/TRBV12-4 TGTGCCAGCAGTTTAAGAGAGAGGGGTCGAATGAACACTGAAGCTTTCTTT CASSLRERGRMNTEAFF
TRBJ2-7 - - TRBV27 TGTGCCAGCAGGCAATCGTGGGGCCTAGACCCCTACGAGCAGTACTTC CASRQSWGLDPYEQYF
TRBJ2-1 - - TRBV6-1 TGTGCCAGCAGTGGAGGTAAATGGGAGCAGTTCTTC CASSGGKWEQFF
TRBJ2-1 - - TRBV7-9 TGTGCCATCCCTCTGGGGGGCGGAAATGAGCAGTTCTTC CAIPLGGGNEQFF
TRBJ1-5 many - TRBV12-3/TRBV12-4 TGTGCCAGCAGCCCCAGCCGGGGCAATCAGCCCCAGCATTTT CASSPSRGNQPQHF
TRBJ2-7 - - TRBV2 TGTGCCAGCCAAGGCCCCAGCCCGGTCGAGCAGTACTTC CASQGPSPVEQYF
TRBJ1-1 - - TRBV9 TGTGCCAGCAGCGTAGCAGGGAAGGGAGAAGCTTTCTTT CASSVAGKGEAFF
TRBJ1-2 few - TRBV27 TGTGCCAGCAGTTTTCGAGAGGGTAATGGCTACACCTTC CASSFREGNGYTF
TRBJ1-5 once - TRBV7-2 TGTGCCGGCAGCGAGATTTATAGCAATCAGCCCCAGCATTTT CAGSEIYSNQPQHF
TRBJ2-7 once - TRBV6-6 TGTGCCAACAGTTACGAATTGAGCGAGCAGTACTTC CANSYELSEQYF
TRBJ2-1 few - TRBV9 TGTGCCAGCAGCGTAGTGGGGGCCGGTGAGCAGTTCTTC CASSVVGAGEQFF
TRBJ2-1 few - TRBV12-3/TRBV12-4 TGTGCCAGCGCTAAACGCTGGGGGGGCGATGAGCAGTTCTTC CASAKRWGGDEQFF
TRBJ2-3 - - TRBV28 TGTGCCAGCAGTCCAACCCCTATGTGGCGGGACCCGGTCCTCAGCACAGATACGCAGTATTTT CASSPTPMWRDPVLSTDTQYF
TRBJ2-7 few - TRBV12-3/TRBV12-4 TGTGCCAGCAGTTTCGGGAGCCAAACCTACGAGCAGTACTTC CASSFGSQTYEQYF
TRBJ2-5 once - TRBV30 TGTGCCTGCACGGAGCGGAACCTCGAAGAGACCCAGTACTTC CACTERNLEETQYF
TRBJ1-1 - - TRBV6-2/TRBV6-3 TGTGCCAGCAAGAGGACCGCGGTGCTTAGGGGTTACACTGAAGCTTTCTTT CASKRTAVLRGYTEAFF
TRBJ1-5 - - TRBV10-3 TGTGCCATCACTAGCTTACAGGGAGGGCCCCAGCATTTT CAITSLQGGPQHF
TRBJ2-1 few TRBD2 TRBV12-3/TRBV12-4 TGTGCCAGCAGCCCTCCACTGACTAGCGGGGGTTACAATGAGCAGTTCTTC CASSPPLTSGGYNEQFF